This entry is about one T cell receptor (beta chain). This sample was included in a study of blood T cell repertoires in COVID-19. The ends were cut back, 5 bases at V and 6 bases at J, with 22 bases in the middle. From germline, CDR1 is MDHEN and CDR2 SYDVKM. The CDR3 is 16 residues long. In the source study's methods: Amplification of reference gene primers provided the estimated nucleated cell counts. Here immunoSEQ multiplex PCR was the method, and the copy in TCRdb shows in-frame clones only, minus some. V, J and clone size are those of that table, while D and trimming were read from the DNA. The sample holds roughly 140,000 clones; about 79% are singletons and the top ten take around a tenth.

The source material was peripheral blood. The sequence came from a woman aged 45-60 years with acute or convalescent COVID-19. The genes are TRBV28 and TRBJ1-2, with a possible D match to TRBD1 (6 bases). This CDR3 is CASSPRGHANRDGYTF. As DNA, the CDR3 is TGTGCCAGCAGTCCCAGGGGACACGCCAACCGAGATGGCTACACCTTC.